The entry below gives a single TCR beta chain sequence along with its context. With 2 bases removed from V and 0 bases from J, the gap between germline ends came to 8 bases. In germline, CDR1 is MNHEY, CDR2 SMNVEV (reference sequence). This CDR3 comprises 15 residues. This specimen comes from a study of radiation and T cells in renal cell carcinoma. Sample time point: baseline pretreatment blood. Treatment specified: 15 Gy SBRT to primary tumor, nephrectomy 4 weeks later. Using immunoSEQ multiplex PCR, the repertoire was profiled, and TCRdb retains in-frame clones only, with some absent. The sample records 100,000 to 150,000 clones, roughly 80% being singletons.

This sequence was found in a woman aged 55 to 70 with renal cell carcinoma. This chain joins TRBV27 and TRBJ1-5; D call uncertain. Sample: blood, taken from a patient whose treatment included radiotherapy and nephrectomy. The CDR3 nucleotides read TGTGCCAGCAGTTTACGGCTGAATAGCAATCAGCCCCAGCATTTT. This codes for CASSLRLNSNQPQHF.